This T cell receptor beta chain was documented in a study of graft-versus-host responses after intestinal transplantation. Study summary: All recipients were given anti-thymocyte globulin induction, and tacrolimus and steroids were then administered for around three years. Overall study findings and caveats: Subjects displaying graft-donor T cell macrochimerism possessed elevated graft-versus-host to host-versus-graft clonal ratios inside allografts. Researchers found peak circulating GvH clone levels linked to early post-transplant HvG declines. GvH clonotypes were identified within recipient marrow, with a subset emerging first in ileum or blood.

Assay: immunoSEQ multiplex PCR; the TCRdb copy retains only in-frame clones and omits some. The table lists approximately 78,000 clones, around 86% of them singletons. The V gene's germline CDR1 is LNHDA and CDR2 SQIVND (reference sequence). The CDR3 runs 13 residues. The V and J ends lost 5 bases and 7 bases, in that order; junction bases with no gene match: 4. This clone has a single count. Its antigen remains unknown. This sequence joins TRBV19 and TRBJ2-1; the match to TRBD1 covers 8 bases. The receptor was derived from a human donor who was the organ donor for an intestinal transplant. This material consisted of unstimulated CD8+ T cells sorted from spleen or lymph node cells, taken before transplant. CDR3 DNA: TGTGCCAGTAGTCTCCAGGGGGCGAATGAGCAGTTCTTC. As protein: CASSLQGANEQFF. Combining the CDR3 with reference TRBV19 and TRBJ2-1 gives the whole variable domain DGGITQSPKYLFRKEGQNVTLSCEQNLNHDAMYWYRQDPGQGLRLIYYSQIVNDFQKGDIAEGYSVSREKKESFPLTVTSAQKNPTAFYLCASSLQGANEQFFGPGTRLTVL.